Listed below are T cell receptor beta chains from one sample, sequenced in a study of T cells in Graves' hyperthyroidism and ophthalmopathy. Using its own MiXCR run on the multiplex PCR reads, TCRdb lists one record per CDR3 protein. The sample has hundreds of thousands of distinct CDR3 sequences; approximately 23% are singletons. Sequencing used blood. Source of these receptors: a woman aged 70-85 years with Graves' ophthalmopathy. CDR3s include the opening cysteine and the closing phenylalanine or tryptophan. Fields, in order: J gene, clone size, V gene, D gene, CDR3 DNA, CDR3 protein. D genes are given only for firm matches. Clone sizes are given selectively: once, few, many, or a class where the clone is expanded.

J gene: TRBJ2-1
clone size: few
V gene: TRBV12-3/TRBV12-4
D gene: TRBD1
CDR3 DNA: TGTGCCAGCAGTTGGCGAACAGGGGTGGTCGACGATGAGCAGTTCTTC
CDR3 protein: CASSWRTGVVDDEQFF

J gene: TRBJ2-1
clone size: few
V gene: TRBV7-2
D gene: .
CDR3 DNA: TGTGCCAGCAGCCCCCCCCCCCTAGCCAATGAGCAGTTCTTC
CDR3 protein: CASSPPPLANEQFF

J gene: TRBJ1-2
clone size: .
V gene: TRBV10-1
D gene: TRBD1
CDR3 DNA: TGCGCCAGCAGCGCGACAGGGAACTATGGCTACACCTTC
CDR3 protein: CASSATGNYGYTF

J gene: TRBJ2-3
clone size: few
V gene: TRBV9
D gene: .
CDR3 DNA: TGTGCCAGCAGCGTAGCCAGCAACACAGATACGCAGTATTTT
CDR3 protein: CASSVASNTDTQYF

J gene: TRBJ2-7
clone size: .
V gene: TRBV25-1
D gene: .
CDR3 DNA: TGTGCCAGCAGTGGAATAGCGGCCTACGAGCAGTACTTC
CDR3 protein: CASSGIAAYEQYF

J gene: TRBJ2-2
clone size: many
V gene: TRBV6-1
D gene: TRBD1
CDR3 DNA: TGTGCCAGCAGCCCTGACAGGGGTCAGTCCGGGGAGCTGTTTTTT
CDR3 protein: CASSPDRGQSGELFF

J gene: TRBJ2-7
clone size: .
V gene: TRBV9
D gene: TRBD2
CDR3 DNA: TGTGCCAGCAGCGCACGGACTAGCGGGAGTTACGAGCAGTACTTC
CDR3 protein: CASSARTSGSYEQYF

J gene: TRBJ2-5
clone size: few
V gene: TRBV5-5
D gene: TRBD2
CDR3 DNA: TGTGCCAGCAGCTTGGTTTCGGGAGGGGAGACCCAGTACTTC
CDR3 protein: CASSLVSGGETQYF

J gene: TRBJ2-3
clone size: .
V gene: TRBV6-2/TRBV6-3
D gene: TRBD2
CDR3 DNA: TGTGCCAGCAGAAAAAGCGGGGGAAGCACAGATACGCAGTATTTT
CDR3 protein: CASRKSGGSTDTQYF

J gene: TRBJ1-1
clone size: many
V gene: TRBV3-1
D gene: TRBD1
CDR3 DNA: TGTGCCAGCAGCCTGGAACCCGGGACAGCTAAAGCTTTCTTT
CDR3 protein: CASSLEPGTAKAFF

J gene: TRBJ1-1
clone size: few
V gene: TRBV24-1
D gene: .
CDR3 DNA: TGTGCCACCAGTGACCTGCAGACAGGCGGGGACACTGAAGCTTTCTTT
CDR3 protein: CATSDLQTGGDTEAFF

J gene: TRBJ2-1
clone size: many
V gene: TRBV11-2
D gene: TRBD2
CDR3 DNA: TGTGCCAGCAGCGCACTAGCGTCAGTAGTCGATGAGCAGTTCTTC
CDR3 protein: CASSALASVVDEQFF

J gene: TRBJ2-1
clone size: .
V gene: TRBV4-1
D gene: TRBD2
CDR3 DNA: TGCGCCAGCAGCCAAGTCGGAGGTGGGACTAGCGGATCTGAGCAGTTCTTC
CDR3 protein: CASSQVGGGTSGSEQFF

J gene: TRBJ2-3
clone size: .
V gene: TRBV7-2
D gene: TRBD2
CDR3 DNA: TGTGCCAGCAGTTCGGGGGGGCCACCTCTCACAGATACGCAGTATTTT
CDR3 protein: CASSSGGPPLTDTQYF

J gene: TRBJ2-2
clone size: few
V gene: TRBV28
D gene: .
CDR3 DNA: TGTGCCAGCAGTCCCACCCCCCGGTGGGGAACCCGGAGCGGGGAGCTGTTTTTT
CDR3 protein: CASSPTPRWGTRSGELFF

J gene: TRBJ2-3
clone size: few
V gene: TRBV18
D gene: .
CDR3 DNA: TGTGCCAGCTCACCACTAGGAAGCACAGATACGCAGTATTTT
CDR3 protein: CASSPLGSTDTQYF

J gene: TRBJ2-1
clone size: once
V gene: TRBV20-1
D gene: TRBD2
CDR3 DNA: TGCAGTGCTAGAGATATTACCGGGACTAGCCGAGGACGGCAGTTCTTC
CDR3 protein: CSARDITGTSRGRQFF

J gene: TRBJ2-1
clone size: many
V gene: TRBV6-2/TRBV6-3
D gene: .
CDR3 DNA: TGTGCCACCCAGGGATTTACGGAGGCGTACAATGAGCAGTTCTTC
CDR3 protein: CATQGFTEAYNEQFF

J gene: TRBJ2-1
clone size: .
V gene: TRBV10-2
D gene: TRBD2
CDR3 DNA: TGCGCCAGCAGTGAACTAGCGGGAGTAGCCTACAATGAGCAGTTCTTC
CDR3 protein: CASSELAGVAYNEQFF

J gene: TRBJ2-5
clone size: .
V gene: TRBV20-1
D gene: .
CDR3 DNA: TGCAGTGCTAGCGCGAGAGGGGAGACCCAGTACTTC
CDR3 protein: CSASARGETQYF

J gene: TRBJ2-1
clone size: .
V gene: TRBV14
D gene: .
CDR3 DNA: TGTGCCAGCAGCCAAGGAGTCAATGAGCAGTTCTTC
CDR3 protein: CASSQGVNEQFF

J gene: TRBJ2-1
clone size: many
V gene: TRBV10-1
D gene: TRBD2
CDR3 DNA: TGCGCCAGCAGTGAGTCGAAATTAGCGGGACTAAGCTACAATGAGCAGTTCTTC
CDR3 protein: CASSESKLAGLSYNEQFF

J gene: TRBJ2-1
clone size: many
V gene: TRBV7-2
D gene: .
CDR3 DNA: TGTGCCAGCAGCCTCCGAGGGGCGCATGAGCAGTTCTTC
CDR3 protein: CASSLRGAHEQFF

J gene: TRBJ1-2
clone size: .
V gene: TRBV29-1
D gene: TRBD1
CDR3 DNA: TGCAGCGTTGGTGGACAGGGGAACTATGGCTACACCTTC
CDR3 protein: CSVGGQGNYGYTF

J gene: TRBJ2-2
clone size: .
V gene: TRBV4-3
D gene: .
CDR3 DNA: TGCGCCAGCAGCCAAGATGGACTCGCAGTGGGGGAGCTGTTTTTT
CDR3 protein: CASSQDGLAVGELFF

J gene: TRBJ1-6
clone size: few
V gene: TRBV12-5
D gene: .
CDR3 DNA: TGTGCTAGTGGTTTCGGGGGCAATTCACCCCTCCACTTT
CDR3 protein: CASGFGGNSPLHF

J gene: TRBJ1-1
clone size: .
V gene: TRBV6-1
D gene: .
CDR3 DNA: TGTGCCAGCAGCCGGGGGCCGGGAGGGACTGAAGCTTTCTTT
CDR3 protein: CASSRGPGGTEAFF

J gene: TRBJ1-3
clone size: .
V gene: TRBV12-3/TRBV12-4
D gene: .
CDR3 DNA: TGTGCCAGCAGCCTGGACGGCTCTGGAAACACCATATATTTT
CDR3 protein: CASSLDGSGNTIYF

J gene: TRBJ2-5
clone size: many
V gene: TRBV28
D gene: .
CDR3 DNA: TGTGCCAGCAGTTTAGCAGGGCTGGGGGAGACCCAGTACTTC
CDR3 protein: CASSLAGLGETQYF

J gene: TRBJ2-2
clone size: few
V gene: TRBV5-1
D gene: TRBD1
CDR3 DNA: TGCGCCAGCGGCACAGGGGTTGGGGAGCTGTTTTTT
CDR3 protein: CASGTGVGELFF

J gene: TRBJ2-1
clone size: .
V gene: TRBV14
D gene: .
CDR3 DNA: TGTGCCAGCAGCCAAGACTTCCACGAGCAGTTCTTC
CDR3 protein: CASSQDFHEQFF

J gene: TRBJ2-2
clone size: .
V gene: TRBV12-3/TRBV12-4
D gene: .
CDR3 DNA: TGTGCCAGCAGAACCCGGGAGAACACCGGGGAGCTGTTTTTT
CDR3 protein: CASRTRENTGELFF

J gene: TRBJ2-3
clone size: few
V gene: TRBV30
D gene: .
CDR3 DNA: TGTGCCTGGAGTGGGGGGGAGGACCCTAGCACAGATACGCAGTATTTT
CDR3 protein: CAWSGGEDPSTDTQYF

J gene: TRBJ2-7
clone size: .
V gene: TRBV28
D gene: .
CDR3 DNA: TGTGCCAGCAGTCTCCCGGGCGGCCACGAGCAGTACTTC
CDR3 protein: CASSLPGGHEQYF

J gene: TRBJ1-4
clone size: many
V gene: TRBV28
D gene: TRBD1
CDR3 DNA: TGTGCCAGCAGTGACAAAACAGGGGGAACTAATGAAAAACTGTTTTTT
CDR3 protein: CASSDKTGGTNEKLFF

J gene: TRBJ1-6
clone size: few
V gene: TRBV30
D gene: .
CDR3 DNA: TGTGCCTGGAGGGGAAATCAAGGGATACTCCTCCACTTT
CDR3 protein: CAWRGNQGILLHF

J gene: TRBJ1-5
clone size: .
V gene: TRBV19
D gene: .
CDR3 DNA: TGTGCCAGTAGTATCCACCGTCAGCCCCAGCATTTT
CDR3 protein: CASSIHRQPQHF

J gene: TRBJ1-2
clone size: .
V gene: TRBV27
D gene: .
CDR3 DNA: TGTGCCGGGAGGGCCAACTATGGCTACACCTTC
CDR3 protein: CAGRANYGYTF

J gene: TRBJ2-6
clone size: many
V gene: TRBV12-3/TRBV12-4
D gene: .
CDR3 DNA: TGTGCCAGCAGTCCCGGCCTCTCTGGGGCCAACGTCCTGACTTTC
CDR3 protein: CASSPGLSGANVLTF

J gene: TRBJ2-7
clone size: few
V gene: TRBV3-1
D gene: TRBD1
CDR3 DNA: TGTGCCAGCTCCGAGACAGGGGGCCTTTCCTACGAGCAGTACTTC
CDR3 protein: CASSETGGLSYEQYF

J gene: TRBJ2-7
clone size: .
V gene: TRBV6-2/TRBV6-3
D gene: .
CDR3 DNA: TGTGCCAGCAGTAACCTGATCCTCTACGAGCAGTACTTC
CDR3 protein: CASSNLILYEQYF

J gene: TRBJ2-1
clone size: many
V gene: TRBV11-2
D gene: .
CDR3 DNA: TGTGCCAGCAGTTTACAGACAAACTCCTACAATGAGCAGTTCTTC
CDR3 protein: CASSLQTNSYNEQFF

J gene: TRBJ1-5
clone size: .
V gene: TRBV7-2
D gene: TRBD1
CDR3 DNA: TGTGCCAGCAGCTCGACAGGGGCTGGACAGCCCCAGCATTTT
CDR3 protein: CASSSTGAGQPQHF

J gene: TRBJ2-2
clone size: many
V gene: TRBV12-3/TRBV12-4
D gene: .
CDR3 DNA: TGTGCCAGCAAAGGGAACCTGAACACCGGGGAGCTGTTTTTT
CDR3 protein: CASKGNLNTGELFF

J gene: TRBJ2-7
clone size: many
V gene: TRBV6-1
D gene: .
CDR3 DNA: TGTGCCAGCAGTACCCCCTACGAGCAGTACTTC
CDR3 protein: CASSTPYEQYF